The clone carrying this T cell receptor beta chain came up many times. This sample was taken from a study of T cells after yellow fever vaccination. Each CDR3 protein is one row after TCRdb ran MiXCR on the 5' RACE reads. The sample shows approximately 250,000 distinct CDR3 sequences, roughly 3.7% of them seen only once. After removal of 5 bases from V and 4 bases from J, the junction contained 13 bases not matched to a gene. Germline V gene sequence: CDR1 MNHNS, CDR2 SASEGT. This CDR3 is built from 16 residues. The material sequenced was PBMCs, taken 15 days after the yellow fever booster vaccination. The TCR sequence derives from a man aged 18 to 30 who received the YFV17D yellow fever vaccine. This sequence joins TRBV6-1 and TRBJ1-2; 7 positions agree with TRBD1. The CDR3 loop is CASSPILRRDSYGYTF. In DNA form, the CDR3 reads TGTGCCAGCAGTCCTATTCTACGACGGGACAGCTATGGCTACACCTTC.